The 30 T cell receptor beta chains given below trace back to one sample, sequenced in a study of cytomegalovirus exposure and HLA in healthy donors. The PCR ran on 60 Vbeta and 13 Jbeta primers. Profiled with immunoSEQ multiplex PCR; TCRdb holds only in-frame clones, not every one. Of approximately 150,000 clones listed, 80% are singletons. The sequenced sample consisted of PBMCs. These receptors all stem from a woman aged 45 to 65 in good health and CMV-seronegative.

The V gene is TRBV10-2, the J gene TRBJ1-5; 9 bases are a match to TRBD1. Germline V lookup: CDR1 WSHSY, CDR2 SAAADI. V lost 1 base and J lost 8; bases outside the gene matches: 6. This CDR3 spans 15 amino acids. The CDR3 sequence is CASSEWGTGKEPQHF. Written as DNA, the CDR3 is TGCGCCAGCAGTGAGTGGGGGACAGGGAAGGAGCCCCAGCATTTT.

V is TRBV19 and J is TRBJ2-7, with 7 bases identical to TRBD1. Trimming cost V 6 bases and J 2 bases; bases outside gene matches: 7. The CDR3 runs to 14 residues. Germline V gene lookup returns CDR1 LNHDA and CDR2 SQIVND (reference sequence). In DNA, the CDR3 is TGTGCCAGTAGCGGGACAGCTTTACCCTACGAGCAGTACTTC. It translates to CASSGTALPYEQYF.

The rearrangement links TRBV10-2 to TRBJ2-1; the match to TRBD2 covers 7 bases. CDR3 length: 12 amino acids. The J segment lost 2 bases and the V segment lost 8 bases, leaving 0 bases of the junction unmatched. Germline V CDR1 and CDR2: WSHSY, SAAADI. CDR3 protein: CASGGAYNEQFF. CDR3 in DNA: TGCGCCAGCGGGGGGGCCTACAATGAGCAGTTCTTC.

The rearrangement uses TRBV7-2 and TRBJ1-2; 8 bases are shared with TRBD1. Germline CDR1 reads SGHTA; CDR2 reads FQGNSA. V was clipped by 5 bases and J by 6 bases; unmatched bases: 5. The CDR3 totals 13 residues. CDR3 region: CASSVDRVHGYTF. DNA for the CDR3: TGTGCCAGCAGCGTGGACAGGGTCCATGGCTACACCTTC.

This chain links TRBV19 with TRBJ1-5; 8 bases map to TRBD1. This CDR3 is 17 amino acids long. The V and J ends lost 7 bases and 1 base, in that order; junction bases with no gene match: 12. The germline V gene encodes CDR1 LNHDA and CDR2 SQIVND (reference sequence). The DNA of the CDR3 is TGTGCCAGTACCACCCACCTAGGACAGGGAAGCAATCAGCCCCAGCATTTT. This gives the protein CASTTHLGQGSNQPQHF.

In its sample, this clone was seen a few times. The chain links TRBV5-6 to TRBJ1-2, with D possibly being TRBD1 (6 bases). V lost 0 bases and J 0 bases, leaving 12 bases between the germline ends. This CDR3 region has 16 residues. The germline gives CDR1 SGHDT, CDR2 YYEEEE. The CDR3: CASSLVQGGPNYGYTF. In nucleotides, the CDR3 is TGTGCCAGCAGCTTGGTACAGGGCGGACCTAACTATGGCTACACCTTC.

CDR3 nucleotide sequence: TGTGCCAGCAGTATTTCCGGGACAGGGATCGGCTACACCTTC. It yields the protein CASSISGTGIGYTF. V and J are TRBV28 and TRBJ1-2; 9 bases line up with TRBD1. Germline V gives CDR1 MDHEN, CDR2 SYDVKM. This CDR3 is built from 14 residues. The ends lost 5 bases at V and 8 bases at J; junction bases unmatched: 9.

V usage is TRBV4-3 and J usage is TRBJ2-5, with TRBD2 identical over 7 bases. The CDR3 is 15 amino acids. Germline V gene data show CDR1 as LGHNA and CDR2 as YSLEER. V lost 3 bases to trimming and J lost 5 bases; unmatched junction nucleotides: 9. CDR3 sequence reads: CASSQEPAGGETQYF. CDR3 bases: TGCGCCAGCAGCCAGGAACCCGCCGGGGGGGAGACCCAGTACTTC.

The chain recombines TRBV5-1 with TRBJ2-2; a weak D match, TRBD2 (6 bases). The germline V gene encodes CDR1 SGHRS and CDR2 YFSETQ. Trimming left V 3 bases short and J 0 bases short, with 12 bases between. CDR3 length: 16 amino acids. The CDR3 DNA follows: TGCGCCAGCAGCTGGGACTTGCCCGCGAACACCGGGGAGCTGTTTTTT. This translates into CASSWDLPANTGELFF.

V gene TRBV19 combines with J gene TRBJ2-1; TRBD2 agrees at 7 bases. Germline CDR1 LNHDA, CDR2 SQIVND (reference sequence). J gave up 7 bases and V 3 bases, and 12 bases lay outside the gene matches. The CDR3 is 16 residues long. As DNA, the CDR3 is TGTGCCAGTAGTATGGTTCGGGGGGTTGCAGGGAATGAGCAGTTCTTC. Translating gives CASSMVRGVAGNEQFF.

The CDR3 DNA is TGTGCCAGCAGCGATCCACTCTACCGGGGGGACACCGGGGAGCTGTTTTTT. It codes for CASSDPLYRGDTGELFF. V usage is TRBV9 and J usage is TRBJ2-2; TRBD2 agrees at 7 bases. This CDR3 spans 17 amino acids. The trim removed 3 bases at V and 3 bases at J, leaving 11 bases unmatched. The germline gives CDR1 SGDLS, CDR2 YYNGEE.

The CDR3 sequence is CASSQDAPDGANVLTF. The CDR3 region has the DNA TGCGCCAGCAGCCAAGATGCCCCAGATGGGGCCAACGTCCTGACTTTC. This chain uses TRBV4-3 with TRBJ2-6, with unresolved D. Germline V gene sequence: CDR1 LGHNA, CDR2 YSLEER. The V and J ends lost 0 bases and 3 bases respectively, with 9 bases between them. CDR3 size: 16 residues.

J is TRBJ2-3 and V is TRBV7-2; D gene unclear. CDR1 is SGHTA, CDR2 FQGNSA, per germline. CDR3 length: 13 residues. The V end was cut by 2 bases, the J end by 2 bases, with 5 bases between. The CDR3 protein is CASSLMATDTQYF. In DNA form, the CDR3 reads TGTGCCAGCAGCTTAATGGCCACAGATACGCAGTATTTT.

V usage is TRBV7-9 and J usage is TRBJ2-7; 7 nucleotides line up with TRBD1. There are 13 residues in the CDR3. The trim removed 6 bases at V and 0 bases at J, leaving 2 bases unmatched. Germline loops: CDR1 SEHNR, CDR2 FQNEAQ (reference sequence). The CDR3 loop is CASSWDSSYEQYF. The CDR3 DNA sequence: TGTGCCAGCAGTTGGGACAGCTCCTACGAGCAGTACTTC.

This chain links TRBV5-1 with TRBJ2-3; D call uncertain. This CDR3 region has 15 residues. With 3 bases removed from V and 2 bases from J, the gap between germline ends came to 13 bases. The germline V gene encodes CDR1 SGHRS and CDR2 YFSETQ. The CDR3 nucleotides read TGCGCCAGCAGCTCCCCCGGCGGAACCACAGATACGCAGTATTTT. Translated: CASSSPGGTTDTQYF.

This clone has just one count. The CDR3 DNA reads as TGTGCCAGCTCACCACGGACAGTTACACAAGAGACCCAGTACTTC. Translated, it gives CASSPRTVTQETQYF. The chain has TRBV18 and TRBJ2-5, with D possibly matching TRBD1 (6 bases). Germline V lookup: CDR1 KGHSH, CDR2 LQKENI. The V gene lost 1 base and the J gene lost 2 bases, with 11 bases spanning the gap. The CDR3 is made up of 15 amino acids.

This clone was seen just once. J is TRBJ2-2 and V is TRBV9; a possible D gene is TRBD2 (5 bases). V lost 0 bases to trimming and J lost 5 bases, with 14 bases between them. The CDR3 is made up of 16 amino acids. Germline CDR1 SGDLS, CDR2 YYNGEE. CDR3 coding DNA: TGTGCCAGCAGCGTAGTCGGTTCTAGCCTTACCGGGGAGCTGTTTTTT. This gives the protein CASSVVGSSLTGELFF.

The rearrangement joins TRBV5-1 to TRBJ2-6, with D possibly being TRBD2 (5 bases). Germline V CDR1 and CDR2: SGHRS, YFSETQ. The length of the CDR3 is 15 residues. Trimming pared 4 bases from V and 2 bases from J, leaving 10 bases between. CDR3: CASSRTGTGANVLTF. CDR3 nucleotide sequence: TGCGCCAGCAGCAGGACGGGGACTGGGGCCAACGTCCTGACTTTC. Based on the CDR3 plus reference TRBV5-1 and TRBJ2-6, the full variable domain is KAGVTQTPRYLIKTRGQQVTLSCSPISGHRSVSWYQQTPGQGLQFLFEYFSETQRNKGNFPGRFSGRQFSNSRSEMNVSTLELGDSALYLCASSRTGTGANVLTFGAGSRLTVL.

The chain combines TRBV30 with TRBJ2-2; D not resolved. The germline V gene has CDR1 GTSNPN and CDR2 SVGIG (reference sequence). The V gene lost 0 bases and the J gene lost 4 bases, with 6 bases spanning the gap. The CDR3 has 13 residues. The DNA for the CDR3 is TGTGCCTGGAGTGTAAGAGCCACCGGGGAGCTGTTTTTT. Its protein product is CAWSVRATGELFF.

This clone was seen a single time. CDR3 amino acids: CASSSGGAKGEQFF. The CDR3 DNA is TGTGCCAGTTCTAGCGGGGGGGCAAAGGGTGAGCAGTTCTTC. The genes are TRBV6-1 and TRBJ2-1; 12 bases are shared with TRBD2. V was clipped by 9 bases and J by 9 bases; unmatched bases: 9. Germline loops: CDR1 MNHNS, CDR2 SASEGT. This CDR3 contains 14 residues.

This rearrangement joins TRBV7-2 to TRBJ2-5; D gene uncertain. V lost 3 bases to trimming and J lost 2 bases, with 7 bases between them. CDR3 length equals 13 residues. In germline, CDR1 is SGHTA, CDR2 FQGNSA. CDR3 in amino acids: CASSFSVQETQYF. CDR3 DNA sequence: TGTGCCAGCAGCTTCTCAGTGCAAGAGACCCAGTACTTC.

The V gene is TRBV9, the J gene TRBJ2-1; unclear D gene. V lost 0 bases to trimming and J lost 0 bases, with 10 bases between them. This CDR3 is built from 16 residues. Germline lookup yields CDR1 SGDLS and CDR2 YYNGEE. Written as DNA, the CDR3 is TGTGCCAGCAGCGTAGGATCCTACAGCTCCTACAATGAGCAGTTCTTC. Encoded protein: CASSVGSYSSYNEQFF.

This rearrangement joins TRBV6-5 to TRBJ1-5, with D perhaps TRBD1 (6 bases). Deletions cut 2 bases from V and 5 bases from J, with 7 bases between. The CDR3 runs 13 residues. CDR1 and CDR2 from the germline V gene are MNHEY and SVGAGI. Written as DNA, the CDR3 is TGTGCCAGCAGTTACGCAGGGGATCAGCCCCAGCATTTT. Translated, it gives CASSYAGDQPQHF.

The V call is TRBV27, the J call TRBJ1-1, with D perhaps TRBD1 (5 bases). From germline, CDR1 is MNHEY and CDR2 SMNVEV (reference sequence). Trimming removed 4 bases at V and 0 bases at J, with 15 bases between. The CDR3 totals 16 residues. The CDR3 loop is CASSSLGAGMNTEAFF. CDR3 coding DNA: TGTGCCAGCAGTTCCTTAGGGGCAGGAATGAACACTGAAGCTTTCTTT.

J is TRBJ1-2 and V is TRBV7-8; TRBD1 might be the D (5 bases). CDR1 and CDR2 from the germline V gene are SGHVS and FQNEAQ. The CDR3 runs to 16 residues. Trimming pared 5 bases from V and 7 bases from J, leaving 23 bases between. CDR3 amino acids: CASSLDWDPGSIGYTF. DNA for the CDR3: TGTGCCAGCAGCCTCGACTGGGACCCCGGGAGCATTGGCTACACCTTC.

The chain couples TRBV18 to TRBJ1-2, with D possibly TRBD1 on 5 matching bases. This CDR3 has 13 residues. Germline values: CDR1 KGHSH, CDR2 LQKENI. V was trimmed by 1 base and J by 2 bases, leaving 5 bases between them. The CDR3 is CASSPQGNYGYTF. In DNA, the CDR3 is TGTGCCAGCTCACCACAGGGGAACTATGGCTACACCTTC.

This clone was counted between two and nine times. V and J are TRBV6-4 and TRBJ2-2; the D gene is possibly TRBD1 (6 bases). V gave up 4 bases and J gave up 4 bases, with 10 bases separating them. The CDR3 extends over 14 amino acids. Germline CDR1 is MRHNA and CDR2 is SNTAGT. For the CDR3, the DNA is TGTGCCAGCAGTGGAGGGGGTAGCACCGGGGAGCTGTTTTTT. This translates into CASSGGGSTGELFF.

The chain carries TRBV19 and TRBJ2-1; 9 bases match TRBD1. The CDR3 is made up of 13 amino acids. Germline assignment: CDR1 LNHDA and CDR2 SQIVND (reference sequence). V lost 6 bases to trimming and J lost 9 bases; unmatched junction nucleotides: 6. This CDR3 reads CASREQGAGEQFF. In DNA form, the CDR3 reads TGTGCCAGTAGAGAACAGGGGGCAGGTGAGCAGTTCTTC.

The chain joins TRBV4-1 to TRBJ2-1; 8 bases are shared with TRBD1. Trimming cost V 2 bases and J 2 bases; bases outside gene matches: 8. The germline V gene has CDR1 MGHRA and CDR2 YSYEKL. The CDR3 extends over 17 amino acids. The CDR3 coding sequence is TGCGCCAGCAGCCAAAAACGACAGGGGACAACCTACAATGAGCAGTTCTTC. Translating gives CASSQKRQGTTYNEQFF.

This clone was recorded a few times. V and J are TRBV7-9 and TRBJ1-4, with a weak D call TRBD1 (6 bases). Trimming shortened V by 3 bases and J by 6 bases, and 8 bases separated the two germline ends. The CDR3 covers 13 residues. Germline CDR1 and CDR2: SEHNR and FQNEAQ (reference sequence). DNA of the CDR3: TGTGCCAGCAGCTTGGGGGCGGATGAAAAACTGTTTTTT. This encodes CASSLGADEKLFF.